This TCR beta chain was sequenced in a study of T cell changes during pregnancy in multiple sclerosis (dated by TCRdb to between 2017 and 2020). For the wider study: Changes in the T cell repertoire over the course of pregnancy were examined in this study in women with multiple sclerosis.

As for this clone: There is no known antigen for this receptor. Nothing much larger sits one base from this clone, and base qualities are not available.

From cysteine to phenylalanine, the CDR3 is 13 amino acids long. Only the CDR3 portion is preserved as DNA: 39 bases, with reading frame beginning at the first base. Reading the germline V gene gives CDR1 LGHNA and CDR2 YSLEER. Trimming leaves V shorter by 4 bases and J shorter by 5 bases, with the junction holding 4 bases beyond the gene matches. The library was generated by the immunoSEQ multiplex PCR assay. TCRdb limited this immuneACCESS table to in-frame rearrangements with V and J called. A share of clones is missing; checked studies link under half to unresolved V genes, and the rest is unexplained. This sample gives 15,000 to 20,000 clones in total; roughly 84% of them show up just once. The top ten constitute over 15% of the sample.

The rearranged segments are TRBV4-3 and TRBJ1-1; TRBD1 agrees with 7 junctional bases. Material: CD8+ T cells from peripheral blood mononuclear cells, obtained in the third trimester of pregnancy. The source of this sequence is a female donor in good health, enrolled as a control in a pregnancy study. The DNA reads TGCGCCAGCAGCCCAGCGACAGGGACTGAAGCTTTCTTT. Translated, it reads CASSPATGTEAFF.